This paragraph covers one T cell receptor (beta chain) sequence. This clonotype showed up many times. Its antigen target is currently unknown. Within one base of it there is no much larger clone, and no base qualities were kept. TCR repertoires of sorted CD4+ and CD8+ blood T cells from severe aplastic anemia patients and healthy subjects were deep-sequenced in the study. Ficoll-Paque density gradient centrifugation was used to isolate peripheral blood mononuclear cells. Before DNA was extracted, CD4+ and CD8+ T cells were sorted using either FACS or magnetic beads. TCR beta VDJ combination and CDR3 sequence profiling used genomic DNA as the template. TCR repertoire sequencing was run on an Illumina HiSeq 2000. As for the authors' bioinformatics: Repertoires were assessed using TRBV/TRBJ rearrangement plots, CDR3 size and DJ length profiles, and Simpson's diversity index. The most abundant DNA sequence in the deep sequencing data was taken as the immunodominant clone. CDR3 amino acid sequences were checked for sharing across subjects and were also compared against the VDJdb database and published repertoires. TCRdb passed the public sequencing reads through fastp at Q25 and MiXCR, retaining productive beta sequences. Entries are consolidated by CDR3 protein sequence, retaining the most common genes and DNA. TCRdb assigned the V and J calls; the authors' analysis was not used. The sample table shows 150,000 to 200,000 distinct CDR3 sequences, and about 64% are seen once. Of the sample, about 50% is held by the ten largest clones.

The data were obtained in a study of CD8+CD57+ T cells in acquired aplastic anemia (dated by TCRdb to the late 2010s). Turning to the overall study: A mean of around 3.3 ug of DNA, ranging from roughly 0.19 to 27.4 ug, was extracted from sorted CD4+ and CD8+ cells. An average of roughly 10 million reads for CD4+ cells and 11.0 million reads for CD8+ cells was obtained from healthy donor samples. General findings and caveats noted by the study authors: Some 30 CD8+ CDR3 sequences were found to be shared between patients and controls, but these sequences appeared to be highly expressed in patients and within the immunodominant clones of the patients. Patients and healthy controls showed no significant difference in CD8+ Simpson's diversity (P=0.060).

V has 3 bases trimmed and J has 4 bases trimmed; junction bases matching no gene number 9. CDR1 is given as KGHDR and CDR2 as SFDVKD, both from the germline V gene. The CDR3 runs 19 amino acids, cysteine and phenylalanine included. Only the CDR3 portion is preserved as DNA: 57 bases, with reading frame beginning at the first base. The sequenced material came from sorted CD4+, CD8+, or CD8+CD57+ T cells (not recorded which) from PBMCs. The receptor's source is a human donor in good health. Recombination joined TRBV24-1 with TRBJ2-2, and TRBD2 matches 14 of the central bases. The nucleotide sequence reads TGTGCCACCAGTGATGACGGGGGGACTAGCGGGAGCGGCACCGGGGAGCTGTTTTTT. It translates to CATSDDGGTSGSGTGELFF.